This T cell receptor beta chain was obtained from a study of T cell responses to AZD1222 COVID-19 vaccine. Between the trimmed V and J ends, which lost 4 bases and 1 base, there was a span of 10 bases. The CDR3 covers 13 residues. Per the germline V gene, CDR1 is SQVTM and CDR2 is ANQGSEA. Whole-study findings and limits: It should be noted that donors were predominantly white British and more often female, and clonal diversity was possibly underestimated. Spike-specific TCR breadth and depth both grew after two AZD1222 doses.

With regard to this clone: Its antigen remains unidentified.

TCRdb's table, derived via immunoSEQ multiplex PCR, lists solely in-frame clones and lacks some. The sample has fewer than 200,000 clones, roughly nine tenths seen once. V is TRBV29-1 and J is TRBJ1-1; D ambiguous. The starting material was peripheral blood, obtained 28 days after the second dose of the MenACWY control vaccine. This TCR derives from an adult who received the MenACWY meningococcal vaccine as a control. Here the CDR3 DNA reads TGCAGCGTTGGGGCGCACGGGAACACTGAAGCTTTCTTT. It yields the protein CSVGAHGNTEAFF.